This T cell receptor beta chain was obtained from a study of long-term antiretroviral therapy in people with HIV. The libraries were made with immunoSEQ v3.0 at survey level. TCRdb's table, derived via immunoSEQ multiplex PCR, lists solely in-frame clones and lacks some. Here the sample spans roughly 26,000 clones, 90% to 95% being singletons. V dropped 6 bases and J dropped 10 bases, with 16 bases sitting between them. CDR1 MDHEN and CDR2 SYDVKM come from the germline V gene. The CDR3 consists of 13 residues. The V call is TRBV28, the J call TRBJ2-1, with D uncertain. The sequences come from unsorted PBMCs, collected roughly 5.1 years after starting antiretroviral therapy. The receptor was isolated from a woman in her forties or fifties with HIV. CDR3 sequence (DNA): TGTGCCAGCAGCCGGCATAGTTTAAGGGAGCAGTTCTTC. Translated, it gives CASSRHSLREQFF.